This TCR beta chain was sequenced during a study of T cell responses to AZD1222 COVID-19 vaccine. The ends lost 6 bases at V and 4 bases at J; junction bases unmatched: 2. CDR3 length: 12 amino acids. From germline, CDR1 is MNHEY and CDR2 SVGAGI. Sequencing used immunoSEQ multiplex PCR; TCRdb keeps in-frame clones, though not all of them. Of 95,000 to 150,000 clones listed, roughly 90% are singletons. Study conclusions and caveats: Repertoires were sampled only after the peak T cell response. Vaccination with two AZD1222 doses was followed by a rise in Spike-specific TCR breadth and depth.

Note on this clone: Its antigen is still unknown.

The source was peripheral blood, collected on day 0 of AZD1222 vaccination. The origin of this receptor is an adult in good health. J is TRBJ1-1 and V is TRBV6-5, with 7 nucleotides matching TRBD1. The DNA of the CDR3 is TGTGCCAGCAGCGACAGGGCCACTGAAGCTTTCTTT. Encoded protein: CASSDRATEAFF.